This entry describes one T cell receptor beta chain. This entry belongs to a study of blood T cell repertoires in COVID-19. Study summary: COVID-19 samples collected from the United States, Italy and Spain covered acute and convalescent phases. T cells, B-cell-depleted T cells, or PBMCs provided the cDNA or gDNA that served as material.

As originally analysed: Nucleated cell counts were estimated from reference gene primer amplification. Produced via immunoSEQ multiplex PCR; TCRdb's table is partial and in-frame only. V, J and clone size derive from that table, while D and trimming were established from the DNA sequence. Of approximately 99,000 clones listed, about four fifths are singletons. The V end lost 3 bases, the J end lost 8 bases, and 5 bases lay between the germline ends. CDR1 LGHDT and CDR2 YNNKEL come from the germline V gene (reference sequence). The CDR3 sequence is 11 residues long. The sequenced material came from peripheral blood. The chain couples TRBV3-1 (or the pseudogene TRBV3-2) to TRBJ2-1; D is ambiguous. The origin of this receptor is a woman between 65 and 79 years old with acute or convalescent COVID-19. CDR3 bases: TGTGCCAGCAGCCAGGAGTATGAGCAGTTCTTC. It is translated as CASSQEYEQFF.